The T cell receptor beta chain described here comes from a study of blood T cell repertoires in COVID-19. Study-wide context: The United States, Italy and Spain provided the acute and convalescent COVID-19 samples. PBMCs, B-cell-depleted T cells, or T cells provided the cDNA or gDNA that made up the material.

This CDR3 is 14 amino acids long. The V gene's germline CDR1 is SNHLY and CDR2 FYNNEI. J was trimmed by 6 bases and V by 8 bases; bases with no gene match: 8. Source study methods: Amplified reference gene primers provided the basis for estimating nucleated cell counts. Assay used: immunoSEQ multiplex PCR; TCRdb lists only in-frame clones, some missing. The DNA gave D and trimming, while V, J and clone size come from that table. The sample gives 200,000 to 300,000 clones, 80% to 90% of which show up once; 2% to 2.5% is in the top ten. There are a few counts of this clone. Specimen: peripheral blood. The sequence came from a woman aged 45-60 years with acute or convalescent COVID-19. This chain links TRBV2 with TRBJ2-1; 9 bases match TRBD2. The CDR3 DNA is TGTGCCAGCGTAAGGACTAGCGCAAGCAATGAGCAGTTCTTC. Protein: CASVRTSASNEQFF.